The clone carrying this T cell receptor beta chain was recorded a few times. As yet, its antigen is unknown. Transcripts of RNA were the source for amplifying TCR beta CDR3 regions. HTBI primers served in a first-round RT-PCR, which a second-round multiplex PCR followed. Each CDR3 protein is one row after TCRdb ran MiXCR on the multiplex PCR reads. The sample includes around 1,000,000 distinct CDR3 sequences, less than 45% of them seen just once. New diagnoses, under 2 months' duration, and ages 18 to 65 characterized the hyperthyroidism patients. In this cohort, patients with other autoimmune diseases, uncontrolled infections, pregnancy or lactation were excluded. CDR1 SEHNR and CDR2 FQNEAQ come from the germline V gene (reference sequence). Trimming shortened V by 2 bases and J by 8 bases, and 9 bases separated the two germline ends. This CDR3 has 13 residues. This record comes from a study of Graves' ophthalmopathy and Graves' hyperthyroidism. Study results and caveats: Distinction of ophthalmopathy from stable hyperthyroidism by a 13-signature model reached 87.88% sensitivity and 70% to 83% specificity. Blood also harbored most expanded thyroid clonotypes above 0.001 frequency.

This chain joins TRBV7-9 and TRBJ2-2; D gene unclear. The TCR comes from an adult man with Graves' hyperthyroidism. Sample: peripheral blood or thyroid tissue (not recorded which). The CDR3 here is CASSLLQGGELFF. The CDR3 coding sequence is TGTGCCAGCAGCTTACTTCAAGGGGGGGAGCTGTTTTTT.